The 24 T cell receptor beta chains below come from one sample, sequenced in a study of blood T cell repertoires in COVID-19. Clones were sequenced by immunoSEQ multiplex PCR, and TCRdb holds only the in-frame ones, with some missing. Of 45,000 to 55,000 clones listed, more than 65% were seen once; the top ten hold about 8.1%. The specimen was peripheral blood. The receptors here all came from a woman aged 70-85 years with acute or convalescent COVID-19.

This clone is a singleton in its sample. In DNA form, the CDR3 reads TGCGCCAGCAGCCAAGATAGACTAGTTCTAGCCGGGGAGCTGTTTTTT. As protein: CASSQDRLVLAGELFF. The chain has TRBV4-1 and TRBJ2-2; D is perhaps TRBD2 (6 bases). V dropped 0 bases and J dropped 6 bases, with 14 bases sitting between them. Germline V gene lookup returns CDR1 MGHRA and CDR2 YSYEKL. This CDR3 contains 16 residues.

The gene calls are TRBV6-6 and TRBJ2-3, with a tentative D call TRBD1 (5 bases). The CDR3 runs 16 residues. Germline values: CDR1 MNHNY, CDR2 SVGAGI (reference sequence). Trimming removed 0 bases from V and 0 bases from J, with 10 bases in between. Here the CDR3 DNA reads TGTGCCAGCAGTTACTCGAGACGGACAAGCACAGATACGCAGTATTTT. This sequence encodes CASSYSRRTSTDTQYF.

V is TRBV20-1 and J is TRBJ2-1; D remains unclear. From germline, CDR1 is DFQATT and CDR2 SNEGSKA (reference sequence). Trimming took 3 bases from V and 6 from J, leaving 12 bases between them. The length of the CDR3 is 13 residues. This chain's CDR3 is CSASSVRFNEQFF. CDR3 nucleotide sequence: TGCAGTGCTAGTTCGGTGCGGTTCAATGAGCAGTTCTTC.

This clone has a handful of counts. The chain couples TRBV5-1 to TRBJ1-3, with a tentative D call TRBD1 (5 bases). Per germline, CDR1 SGHRS and CDR2 YFSETQ. CDR3 length: 14 residues. V lost 5 bases and J lost 0, with 9 bases in between. The CDR3 DNA follows: TGCGCCAGCAGTGCGGGGGACTCTGGAAACACCATATATTTT. Amino acids: CASSAGDSGNTIYF.

This chain links TRBV5-1 with TRBJ2-3, with 8 bases that match TRBD1. CDR3 length equals 15 residues. V shed 4 bases, J shed 0 bases, and the junction held 4 bases outside the gene matches. Germline V gene sequence: CDR1 SGHRS, CDR2 YFSETQ. The CDR3 DNA reads as TGCGCCAGCAGCGGAACAGGGGGGAGCACAGATACGCAGTATTTT. Amino acids: CASSGTGGSTDTQYF.

The CDR3 sequence is CASNAENYGYTF. For the CDR3, the DNA is TGTGCCAGCAACGCCGAGAACTATGGCTACACCTTC. This chain joins TRBV12-3 or TRBV12-4 and TRBJ1-2; no reliable D call. The ends were cut back, 7 bases at V and 2 bases at J, with 8 bases in the middle. The CDR3 totals 12 residues.

The CDR3: CASSHLGLAGGNDYEQYF. As DNA, the CDR3 is TGCGCCAGCAGCCACTTGGGACTAGCGGGAGGAAACGACTACGAGCAGTACTTC. This chain links TRBV4-1 with TRBJ2-7; 15 nucleotides agree with TRBD2. Trimming cost V 3 bases and J 3 bases; bases outside gene matches: 9. Germline CDR1 and CDR2: MGHRA and YSYEKL. This CDR3 contains 18 residues.

The chain couples TRBV5-1 to TRBJ2-4; 9 positions agree with TRBD1. Germline CDR1 and CDR2: SGHRS and YFSETQ. J was trimmed by 7 bases and V by 0 bases; bases with no gene match: 8. The CDR3 contains 16 residues. This CDR3 is CASSLEGGTGRNIQYF. In nucleotides, the CDR3 is TGCGCCAGCAGCTTGGAAGGCGGGACAGGGAGGAACATTCAGTACTTC.

The chain has TRBV21-1 and TRBJ1-5; the table names TRBD1, a call not compared with the DNA. TRBV21-1 constitutes a pseudogene. The CDR3 totals 17 residues. The CDR3 DNA is TGTGCCAGCAGCCTACCCCGGGACAAGTTGGGGTGCCAGCCCCAGCATTTT. Its protein is CASSLPRDKLGCQPQHF.

The chain is built from TRBV6-5 and TRBJ2-1, with 12 bases matching TRBD2. With V trimmed by 5 bases and J by 2 bases, 1 base remained unmatched. Germline values: CDR1 MNHEY, CDR2 SVGAGI. CDR3 length equals 15 residues. The CDR3 region is CASSLAGGPYNEQFF. The DNA for the CDR3 is TGTGCCAGCAGTCTAGCGGGGGGGCCCTACAATGAGCAGTTCTTC.

This clone was found once. The genes are TRBV28 and TRBJ2-3; D perhaps matches TRBD2 (5 bases). The CDR3 consists of 16 residues. The V gene's germline CDR1 is MDHEN and CDR2 SYDVKM. The V end lost 5 bases, the J end lost 4 bases, and 19 bases lay between the germline ends. The DNA of the CDR3 is TGTGCCAGCAGTGAGGGCCTCGGGTTTGTACCAGATACGCAGTATTTT. Translating gives CASSEGLGFVPDTQYF.

The gene calls are TRBV11-3 and TRBJ1-1; unclear D gene. The germline V gene has CDR1 SGHNT and CDR2 YENEEA. CDR3 length: 13 amino acids. V was cut by 0 bases and J by 6 bases, with 8 bases left in between. The CDR3 protein is CASSLDGQSEAFF. In nucleotides, the CDR3 is TGTGCCAGCAGCTTAGATGGGCAGTCTGAAGCTTTCTTT.

The chain is built from TRBV7-9 and TRBJ2-3, with a weak D call TRBD2 (5 bases). Germline V lookup: CDR1 SEHNR, CDR2 FQNEAQ (reference sequence). The CDR3 length is 13 residues. The V and J ends lost 0 bases and 4 bases respectively, with 5 bases between them. CDR3: CASSLASADTQYF. In DNA, the CDR3 is TGTGCCAGCAGCTTAGCTAGCGCAGATACGCAGTATTTT. Drawing the rest from reference TRBV7-9 and TRBJ2-3, the complete variable domain is DTGVSQNPRHKITKRGQNVTFRCDPISEHNRLYWYRQTLGQGPEFLTYFQNEAQLEKSRLLSDRFSAERPKGSFSTLEIQRTEQGDSAMYLCASSLASADTQYFGPGTRLTVL.

The rearrangement joins TRBV28 to TRBJ1-5, with D maybe TRBD1 (6 bases). The germline V gene has CDR1 MDHEN and CDR2 SYDVKM. CDR3 length: 15 residues. V was trimmed by 2 bases and J by 2 bases, leaving 10 bases between them. The CDR3 reads CASSLRGAGNQPQHF. The CDR3 nucleotides read TGTGCCAGCAGTTTACGGGGGGCTGGCAATCAGCCCCAGCATTTT.

The gene calls are TRBV25-1 and TRBJ2-3; 7 bases are shared with TRBD2. The CDR3 is made up of 16 amino acids. Germline CDR1 MGHDK, CDR2 SYGVNS. With V trimmed by 3 bases and J by 3 bases, 9 bases remained unmatched. The CDR3: CASSDDGRPGTDTQYF. The CDR3 bases are TGTGCCAGCAGTGACGACGGGAGGCCGGGTACAGATACGCAGTATTTT.

CDR3 sequence: CASSPPDTHLAKNIQYF. CDR3 in DNA: TGTGCCAGCTCACCACCAGACACCCACTTAGCCAAAAACATTCAGTACTTC. The chain employs TRBV18 and TRBJ2-4; no clear D gene. This CDR3 comprises 17 residues. Germline V gene lookup returns CDR1 KGHSH and CDR2 LQKENI. The V gene lost 0 bases and the J gene lost 0 bases, with 12 bases spanning the gap.

This sequence joins TRBV19 and TRBJ1-1, with 8 bases fitting TRBD1. The CDR3 is made up of 13 amino acids. Germline lookup yields CDR1 LNHDA and CDR2 SQIVND (reference sequence). V dropped 7 bases and J dropped 6; count of bases not matched to a gene: 7. CDR3 amino acids: CASIGQGAAEAFF. CDR3 bases: TGTGCCAGTATTGGGCAGGGGGCGGCTGAAGCTTTCTTT.

There are a few counts of this clone. The chain carries TRBV19 and TRBJ1-3; no reliable D call. V lost 0 bases and J lost 0, with 12 bases in between. There are 17 residues in the CDR3. Germline V gives CDR1 LNHDA, CDR2 SQIVND (reference sequence). The CDR3 sequence: CASSIDRLQISGNTIYF. CDR3 DNA: TGTGCCAGTAGTATAGACCGTTTACAGATCTCTGGAAACACCATATATTTT.

The chain recombines TRBV19 with TRBJ2-7; the D is unclear. This CDR3 spans 14 amino acids. The germline V gene has CDR1 LNHDA and CDR2 SQIVND (reference sequence). V lost 5 bases to trimming and J lost 6 bases, with 17 bases between them. The CDR3 reads CASSETGFSSEQYF. The CDR3 region has the DNA TGTGCCAGTAGTGAAACCGGGTTCTCTTCCGAGCAGTACTTC.

This chain joins TRBV28 and TRBJ2-7, with 15 bases matching TRBD2. This CDR3 has 16 residues. V gave up 6 bases and J gave up 4 bases; unmatched junction bases: 7. The germline gives CDR1 MDHEN, CDR2 SYDVKM. The CDR3 protein is CASRVRGTSGRYEQYF. In DNA, the CDR3 is TGTGCCAGCAGAGTGCGAGGGACTAGCGGGAGGTACGAGCAGTACTTC.

The rearrangement links TRBV29-1 to TRBJ1-2; D unresolved. Germline values: CDR1 SQVTM, CDR2 ANQGSEA. The CDR3 totals 11 residues. Deletions cut 2 bases from V and 8 bases from J, with 9 bases between. The CDR3 bases are TGCAGCGTTGAACTCGCGGGGGGCTACACCTTC. It yields the protein CSVELAGGYTF.

The chain uses TRBV28 and TRBJ1-1; D remains ambiguous. This CDR3 has 13 residues. The V end was cut by 6 bases, the J end by 3 bases, with 11 bases between. The germline V gene encodes CDR1 MDHEN and CDR2 SYDVKM. DNA for the CDR3: TGTGCCAGCAGGTTGTCGAGGGACACTGAAGCTTTCTTT. Translation: CASRLSRDTEAFF.

This chain joins TRBV10-3 and TRBJ2-7; D possibly corresponds to TRBD1 (6 bases). This CDR3 contains 15 residues. V lost 4 bases, J lost 1 base, and 14 bases lay in between. Per the germline V gene, CDR1 is ENHRY and CDR2 is SYGVKD. CDR3: CAISGEGRGSYEQYF. CDR3 coding DNA: TGTGCCATCAGTGGTGAGGGAAGGGGGTCCTACGAGCAGTACTTC.

The chain combines TRBV5-4 with TRBJ2-1; 9 nucleotides line up with TRBD1. Germline CDR1 and CDR2: SGHNT and YYREEE (reference sequence). The CDR3 is 14 residues long. V was clipped by 3 bases and J by 7 bases; unmatched bases: 5. Written as DNA, the CDR3 is TGTGCCAGCAGCTCGGGACAGGGAATGAATGAGCAGTTCTTC. Amino acids: CASSSGQGMNEQFF.